The 6 T cell receptor beta chains below all came from one sample that was sequenced in a study of T cell repertoires in cytomegalovirus infection. No cognate antigen is known for these TCRs. TCRdb redid the calling of the reads with MiXCR, one entry per CDR3 protein. The data hold 110,000 or so distinct CDR3 sequences, with about 33% observed a single time. Sequenced material: CD8+ T cells from cultured PBMCs, taken from culture after CMV antigen stimulation. These TCRs come from a human donor in good health (CMV status not recorded). Some clones in this sample may be carry-over from other donors' samples.

The CDR3 is CASSLVSSDSYNEQFF. CDR3 DNA sequence: TGTGCCAGCAGCTTAGTTTCGTCGGACTCCTACAATGAGCAGTTCTTC. The genes are TRBV7-6 and TRBJ2-1, with no clear D. The germline V and J ends were trimmed by 1 base and 0 bases, with 10 bases remaining between them. The CDR3 loop spans 16 amino acids. Germline V CDR1 and CDR2: SGHVS, FNYEAQ. The variable domain in full, completed from reference TRBV7-6 and TRBJ2-1, reads GAGVSQSPRYKVTKRGQDVALRCDPISGHVSLYWYRQALGQGPEFLTYFNYEAQQDKSGLPNDRFSAERPEGSISTLTIQRTEQRDSAMYRCASSLVSSDSYNEQFFGPGTRLTVL.

This clonotype was counted between two and nine times. The rearrangement uses TRBV20-1 and TRBJ2-5; D may be TRBD1 (7 bases). This CDR3 has 16 amino acids. Germline V gives CDR1 DFQATT, CDR2 SNEGSKA (reference sequence). V shed 1 base and J shed 4 bases, with 19 bases lying between them. The DNA of the CDR3 is TGCAGTGCTAGAGCCTCCAGGGGGTACGGGGGAGAGACCCAGTACTTC. Translated: CSARASRGYGGETQYF.

V and J are TRBV4-2 and TRBJ1-5; no clear D gene. Trimming shortened V by 0 bases and J by 7 bases, and 10 bases separated the two germline ends. The length of the CDR3 is 14 residues. Germline V gene lookup returns CDR1 LGHNA and CDR2 YNFKEQ. The CDR3 DNA sequence: TGTGCCAGCAGCCAAGAGTTGTCCGGCCAGCCCCAGCATTTT. Translating gives CASSQELSGQPQHF.

This clonotype was detected only a few times. V usage is TRBV7-3 and J usage is TRBJ1-6; TRBD1 matches at 9 bases. CDR1 is SGHTA and CDR2 is FQGTGA in the germline V gene. The CDR3 length is 14 residues. The J segment lost 9 bases and the V segment lost 4 bases, leaving 4 bases of the junction unmatched. The CDR3 is CASSSTGGSSPLHF. The DNA for the CDR3 is TGTGCCAGCAGCTCCACAGGGGGCAGTTCACCCCTCCACTTT.

This clonotype has more than one count but fewer than ten. The chain recombines TRBV12-3 or TRBV12-4 with TRBJ2-2; 8 bases align to TRBD2. This CDR3 comprises 16 residues. After removal of 6 bases from V and 5 bases from J, the junction contained 11 bases not matched to a gene. CDR3 residues: CASRSRSGGGTGELFF. The CDR3, as DNA: TGTGCCAGCAGATCGAGAAGCGGGGGCGGGACCGGGGAGCTGTTTTTT.

The chain joins TRBV18 to TRBJ1-1, with 9 positions matching TRBD1. With 6 bases clipped from V and 7 bases from J, the junction kept 12 bases outside the gene matches. There are 15 residues in the CDR3. Germline values: CDR1 KGHSH, CDR2 LQKENI. This CDR3 is CASSSTGGGGREAFF. The CDR3 DNA is TGTGCCAGCTCGTCTACAGGGGGCGGGGGCCGTGAAGCTTTCTTT.